The source of this T cell receptor (beta chain) is a study of identical twins. Findings of the study overall: Out-of-frame alpha sequences shared by twins were enriched for low generation probability.

From the 5' RACE reads, TCRdb called clonotypes with MiXCR, one entry per CDR3 protein. The table records 210,000 or so distinct CDR3 sequences, roughly 15% of them present only once. This clonotype has a handful of counts. Its antigen is still unknown. The CDR3 length is 15 residues. Germline values: CDR1 DFQATT, CDR2 SNEGSKA (reference sequence). The ends lost 4 bases at V and 0 bases at J; junction bases unmatched: 5. This same sample was also taken into another study, of T cells expressing NK-cell markers. That report adds: Cells sorted as CD3+CD56+NKG2C+, CD3+CD56+NKG2C- and CD3+CD56-NKG2C+ T cells supplied the TCR beta repertoires. The study sequenced eight donors, seven HCMV-seropositive and one seronegative. The study found these clonotypes also leading the CD3+CD56-NKG2C+ fraction in a few donors.

The sample was CD8+ T cells sorted from blood. The chain couples TRBV20-1 to TRBJ2-3; 9 bases match TRBD1. This receptor was taken from a woman younger than 35 in good health. CDR3 sequence (DNA): TGCAGTGCTATTTCTGACAGGGGGAGCACAGATACGCAGTATTTT. Translating it yields CSAISDRGSTDTQYF.